The 18 T cell receptor beta chains below all came from one sample that was sequenced in a study of control samples from healthy donors and cancer patients. Clones were read by immunoSEQ multiplex PCR, and TCRdb kept only the in-frame ones, dropping some. The sample holds 85,000 to 90,000 clones, over 75% seen once. Sequencing used blood. These TCRs come from a woman aged 40 to 49 in good health.

CDR3 bases: TGTGCCAGCAGCCAAGGAAACCGACTAAACTATGGCTACACCTTC. This gives the protein CASSQGNRLNYGYTF. V usage is TRBV3-1 (or the pseudogene TRBV3-2) and J usage is TRBJ1-2, with no clear D. The CDR3 consists of 15 residues. Trimming removed 1 base from V and 2 bases from J, with 11 bases in between. The germline gives CDR1 LGHDT, CDR2 YNNKEL (reference sequence).

This clone was seen more than once but under ten times. The chain links TRBV7-2 to TRBJ2-3; TRBD2 matches at 11 bases. CDR3 length: 12 amino acids. Germline V gene sequence: CDR1 SGHTA, CDR2 FQGNSA. J lost 15 bases, V lost 5 bases, and 7 bases had no gene match. CDR3 sequence: CASSPLAGGPYF. CDR3 sequence (DNA): TGTGCCAGCAGCCCGTTAGCGGGGGGGCCATATTTT.

CDR3 sequence: CASSATGDDGYTF. The CDR3 DNA is TGTGCCAGCAGCGCAACAGGGGATGATGGCTACACCTTC. V gene TRBV7-8 combines with J gene TRBJ1-2; 7 positions match TRBD1. Germline V gives CDR1 SGHVS, CDR2 FQNEAQ. The CDR3 has 13 residues. V was pared by 5 bases and J by 6 bases, with 6 bases of the junction left unmatched.

The DNA of the CDR3 is TGTGCCAGCAGTTACGTCGGGGCAGGGCCCTCCTACGAGCAGTACTTC. It is translated as CASSYVGAGPSYEQYF. The chain couples TRBV6-5 to TRBJ2-7; D is perhaps TRBD1 or TRBD2 (5 bases each). This CDR3 contains 16 residues. V lost 2 bases and J 0 bases, leaving 14 bases between the germline ends. The germline V gene has CDR1 MNHEY and CDR2 SVGAGI.

In this sample, this clone turned up once. The chain has TRBV28 and TRBJ2-2; 8 positions match TRBD2. The CDR3 totals 14 residues. Germline V gene sequence: CDR1 MDHEN, CDR2 SYDVKM. Trimming cost V 5 bases and J 6 bases; bases outside gene matches: 5. This CDR3 is CASSTGGPAGELFF. In DNA form, the CDR3 reads TGTGCCAGCAGTACGGGGGGGCCGGCCGGGGAGCTGTTTTTT.

The chain uses TRBV12-3 or TRBV12-4 and TRBJ1-6; TRBD1 might be the D (5 bases). The CDR3 extends over 12 amino acids. V shed 8 bases and J shed 4 bases, with 6 bases lying between them. CDR3 region: CASGGYNSPLHF. The CDR3 DNA is TGTGCCAGCGGGGGGTATAATTCACCCCTCCACTTT.

This sequence joins TRBV5-6 and TRBJ1-2, with D unresolved. The germline V gene has CDR1 SGHDT and CDR2 YYEEEE. The V and J ends lost 2 bases and 4 bases respectively, with 15 bases between them. This CDR3 comprises 15 residues. The CDR3 here is CASSFFVGRTYGYTF. For the CDR3, the DNA is TGTGCCAGCAGCTTTTTCGTGGGTCGGACCTATGGCTACACCTTC.

The V call is TRBV24-1, the J call TRBJ2-1, with TRBD1 as a possible D gene (5 bases). CDR3 size: 15 residues. Deletions cut 3 bases from V and 1 base from J, with 9 bases between. Germline V gives CDR1 KGHDR, CDR2 SFDVKD. CDR3 loop: CATSDRRQSYNEQFF. CDR3 bases: TGTGCCACCAGTGATCGGAGACAGTCCTACAATGAGCAGTTCTTC.

The chain employs TRBV5-6 and TRBJ1-6, with 10 bases lining up with TRBD1. With V trimmed by 3 bases and J by 2 bases, 5 bases remained unmatched. Germline V gene data show CDR1 as SGHDT and CDR2 as YYEEEE. This CDR3 region has 17 residues. For the CDR3, the DNA is TGTGCCAGCAGCTCCTCGACAGGGGGCACCTATAATTCACCCCTCCACTTT. Amino acid sequence: CASSSSTGGTYNSPLHF.

The CDR3 region is CASTKTSGGTPSGELFF. The CDR3 DNA is TGTGCCAGCACCAAGACTAGCGGGGGGACCCCATCCGGGGAGCTGTTTTTT. The chain couples TRBV2 to TRBJ2-2, with TRBD2 matching over 13 bases. Germline loops: CDR1 SNHLY, CDR2 FYNNEI. This CDR3 is 17 amino acids long. V trimming: 7 bases; J trimming: 6 bases; junction bases outside the gene matches: 11. Based on the CDR3 plus reference TRBV2 and TRBJ2-2, the full variable domain is EPEVTQTPSHQVTQMGQEVILRCVPISNHLYFYWYRQILGQKVEFLVSFYNNEISEKSEIFDDQFSVERPDGSNFTLKIRSTKLEDSAMYFCASTKTSGGTPSGELFFGEGSRLTVL.

J is TRBJ2-1 and V is TRBV7-9; possibly TRBD2 for D (7 bases). Germline CDR1 reads SEHNR; CDR2 reads FQNEAQ (reference sequence). The CDR3 is 11 amino acids. Trimming pared 5 bases from V and 14 bases from J, leaving 13 bases between. The CDR3 DNA is TGTGCCAGCAGCGTTGGGAGGGACAAGTTCTTC. Protein: CASSVGRDKFF.

V usage is TRBV6-5 and J usage is TRBJ1-1; 7 nucleotides align to TRBD1. This CDR3 is built from 15 residues. Germline CDR1 and CDR2: MNHEY and SVGAGI. After removal of 7 bases from V and 6 bases from J, the junction contained 14 bases not matched to a gene. CDR3: CASKDRAAVEAEAFF. The CDR3 DNA is TGTGCCAGCAAAGACAGGGCCGCGGTCGAGGCTGAAGCTTTCTTT.

V is TRBV18 and J is TRBJ1-2; D ambiguous. CDR1 is KGHSH and CDR2 is LQKENI in the germline V gene. V was pared by 1 base and J by 8 bases, with 17 bases between. CDR3 length: 15 residues. The CDR3 loop is CASSPLPGVYVGYTF. CDR3 nucleotides: TGTGCCAGCTCACCACTCCCCGGTGTGTATGTCGGCTACACCTTC.

The V gene is TRBV29-1, the J gene TRBJ2-3, with D tentatively TRBD1 (5 bases). Germline V gene lookup returns CDR1 SQVTM and CDR2 ANQGSEA. CDR3 length: 16 amino acids. V was trimmed by 0 bases and J by 0 bases, leaving 13 bases between them. The CDR3, as DNA: TGCAGCGTTGAAGATCGGGTCAGGGTGAGCACAGATACGCAGTATTTT. Protein product: CSVEDRVRVSTDTQYF.

In this sample, this clone turned up a few times. The chain links TRBV4-1 to TRBJ1-2; 10 bases are a match to TRBD1. This CDR3 contains 16 residues. V trimming: 2 bases; J trimming: 7 bases; junction bases outside the gene matches: 10. The germline V gene has CDR1 MGHRA and CDR2 YSYEKL. The chain's CDR3 is CASSQLRQGASSGYTF. CDR3 in DNA: TGCGCCAGCAGCCAACTTAGACAGGGGGCGTCGAGTGGCTACACCTTC.

This rearrangement joins TRBV7-2 to TRBJ1-1, with a tentative D call TRBD1 (5 bases). The germline gives CDR1 SGHTA, CDR2 FQGNSA. The CDR3 has 16 amino acids. V was clipped by 1 base and J by 9 bases, with 21 bases between them. CDR3 coding DNA: TGTGCCAGCAGCTTAGTAGTCATGGGGGGTAGGAGAAAAGCTTTCTTT. Protein: CASSLVVMGGRRKAFF. Full variable domain (outside the CDR3, taken from reference TRBV7-2 and TRBJ1-1): GAGVSQSPSNKVTEKGKDVELRCDPISGHTALYWYRQSLGQGLEFLIYFQGNSAPDKSGLPSDRFSAERTGGSVSTLTIQRTQQEDSAVYLCASSLVVMGGRRKAFFGQGTRLTVV.

V usage is TRBV30 and J usage is TRBJ1-2, with 10 bases that match TRBD1. The J segment lost 4 bases and the V segment lost 1 base, leaving 12 bases of the junction unmatched. CDR1 is GTSNPN, CDR2 SVGIG, per germline (reference sequence). The CDR3 runs 17 residues. The CDR3 DNA reads TGTGCCTGGAGTGCCTTGGACAGGGGGGACCTAGGCTATGGCTACACCTTC. Translated: CAWSALDRGDLGYGYTF.

The chain is built from TRBV2 and TRBJ1-2; D gene unclear. The germline CDR1 and CDR2 sequences are SNHLY and FYNNEI. Trimming took 8 bases from V and 3 from J, leaving 16 bases between them. The CDR3 contains 14 residues. The CDR3 region has the DNA TGTGCCAGCTCTGACACCCCCGGAGACTATGGCTACACCTTC. As protein: CASSDTPGDYGYTF. Full variable domain (outside the CDR3, taken from reference TRBV2 and TRBJ1-2): EPEVTQTPSHQVTQMGQEVILRCVPISNHLYFYWYRQILGQKVEFLVSFYNNEISEKSEIFDDQFSVERPDGSNFTLKIRSTKLEDSAMYFCASSDTPGDYGYTFGSGTRLTVV.